The 27 T cell receptor beta chains below come from one sample, sequenced in a study of shared clonotypes between healthy human individuals. Clones were read by immunoSEQ multiplex PCR, and TCRdb kept only the in-frame ones, dropping some. This sample carries millions of clones, approximately 90% of them seen once, and the ten largest clones take over 0.12%. What was sequenced was naive CD4+ T cells sorted from blood. Subset reported: CD45RA+ positively selected. The receptor set was obtained from a man younger than 35 in good health.

The chain combines TRBV5-4 with TRBJ1-1; 9 bases fit TRBD1. Germline V gene data show CDR1 as SGHNT and CDR2 as YYREEE (reference sequence). The junction had 15 bases not matched to a gene; V was cut back by 1 base and J by 2 bases. CDR3 length equals 19 residues. CDR3 region: CASSLRLDRQGGYNTEAFF. The CDR3 DNA reads TGTGCCAGCAGCTTGCGGTTGGATCGACAGGGGGGCTATAACACTGAAGCTTTCTTT.

This rearrangement joins TRBV20-1 to TRBJ2-1, with unresolved D. The CDR3 totals 11 residues. Germline CDR1 DFQATT, CDR2 SNEGSKA (reference sequence). The V and J ends lost 3 bases and 9 bases respectively, with 9 bases between them. CDR3 bases: TGCAGTGCTAGGAACGTGCCTGAGCAGTTCTTC. Translation gives CSARNVPEQFF.

This chain uses TRBV7-9 with TRBJ2-7, with 7 bases that match TRBD2. This CDR3 region has 16 residues. Germline V gives CDR1 SEHNR, CDR2 FQNEAQ (reference sequence). The trim removed 0 bases at V and 0 bases at J, leaving 5 bases unmatched. CDR3 coding DNA: TGTGCCAGCAGCTTAGCGCGTGGGGGGGACTCCTACGAGCAGTACTTC. Protein sequence: CASSLARGGDSYEQYF.

V is TRBV5-6 and J is TRBJ2-7; 7 bases fit TRBD1. J gave up 7 bases and V 0 bases, and 4 bases lay outside the gene matches. The CDR3 runs to 13 residues. In germline, CDR1 is SGHDT, CDR2 YYEEEE. The CDR3 DNA reads as TGTGCCAGCAGCTTGGCAGGGGGATGGGAGCAGTACTTC. This gives the protein CASSLAGGWEQYF.

The rearrangement joins TRBV6-5 to TRBJ1-3; D is unresolved. The germline V gene has CDR1 MNHEY and CDR2 SVGAGI. Trimming removed 6 bases at V and 0 bases at J, with 12 bases between. The CDR3 runs 15 residues. CDR3: CASSGPPISGNTIYF. The DNA for the CDR3 is TGTGCCAGCAGCGGACCGCCGATCTCTGGAAACACCATATATTTT.

This chain connects TRBV7-9 to TRBJ2-5, with D tentatively TRBD2 (5 bases). The last part of the DNA fits TRBJ2-7 better; the J call may be wrong. The CDR3 has 11 residues. The germline CDR1 and CDR2 sequences are SEHNR and FQNEAQ (reference sequence). The CDR3 coding sequence is TGTGCCAGCAGGGCTAGCCACGAGCAGTACTTC. It specifies CASRASHEQYF.

The V call is TRBV5-4, the J call TRBJ2-1; a weak D match, TRBD1 (6 bases). Deletions cut 0 bases from V and 4 bases from J, with 11 bases between. Per the germline V gene, CDR1 is SGHNT and CDR2 is YYREEE (reference sequence). CDR3 size: 15 residues. CDR3 bases: TGTGCCAGCAGCTTGGTCGGGACACATTACAATGAGCAGTTCTTC. Protein sequence: CASSLVGTHYNEQFF.

The CDR3 loop is CASSLAGVQETQYF. The CDR3 DNA reads as TGTGCCAGCAGCTTGGCAGGGGTCCAAGAGACCCAGTACTTC. The chain carries TRBV7-3 and TRBJ2-5; tentatively, D is TRBD1 (6 bases). V was shortened by 3 bases and J by 1 base, with 9 bases between the two germline ends. The CDR3 sequence is 14 residues long. Germline CDR1 is SGHTA and CDR2 is FQGTGA.

J is TRBJ1-3 and V is TRBV5-5; no reliable D call. Per germline, CDR1 SGHKS and CDR2 YYEKEE (reference sequence). This CDR3 region has 12 residues. Trimming shortened V by 3 bases and J by 4 bases, and 5 bases separated the two germline ends. Here the CDR3 DNA reads TGTGCCAGCAGCTGGGAAGGAAACACCATATATTTT. Its translation is CASSWEGNTIYF.

The chain joins TRBV6-9 to TRBJ2-3, with 7 bases that match TRBD2. This CDR3 is 16 amino acids long. CDR1 is MNHGY, CDR2 SVAAGI, per germline. Trimming at V came to 3 bases and at J to 5 bases, leaving 11 bases not matched to a gene. For the CDR3, the DNA is TGTGCCAGCAGTTACCGCCGTGGGGGGGTCATAGATACGCAGTATTTT. Its translation: CASSYRRGGVIDTQYF.

The chain combines TRBV15 with TRBJ2-1; maybe TRBD1 (6 bases). CDR3 length: 13 residues. V dropped 2 bases and J dropped 11 bases, with 13 bases sitting between them. CDR1 LNHNV and CDR2 YYDKDF come from the germline V gene (reference sequence). The chain's CDR3 is CATSRTRDTQQFF. The DNA of the CDR3 is TGTGCCACCAGCAGAACTCGGGACACTCAGCAGTTCTTC.

With regard to this clone: The same CDR3 can be traced to other DNA sequences in this sample. This chain connects TRBV11-3 to TRBJ2-7, with D perhaps TRBD1 (6 bases). V lost 1 base, J lost 0 bases, and 7 bases lay in between. CDR3 size: 14 residues. Germline V gives CDR1 SGHNT, CDR2 YENEEA. The CDR3 bases are TGTGCCAGCAGCTTAGGCAGGGGCTCCTACGAGCAGTACTTC. This encodes CASSLGRGSYEQYF.

The V and J genes are TRBV4-3 and TRBJ2-7; D not resolved. V lost 0 bases and J lost 6, with 18 bases in between. CDR1 is LGHNA, CDR2 YSLEER, per germline. The CDR3 runs 16 residues. CDR3 loop: CASSQDWAEELSEQYF. The CDR3 coding sequence is TGCGCCAGCAGCCAAGATTGGGCCGAGGAATTAAGCGAGCAGTACTTC.

This sequence joins TRBV7-8 and TRBJ1-5, with D perhaps TRBD1 (5 bases). Trimming cost V 4 bases and J 2 bases, with 18 bases left between them. The CDR3 has 17 residues. CDR1 is SGHVS and CDR2 is FQNEAQ in the germline V gene. The CDR3 here is CASSSAPREMGNQPQHF. In DNA form, the CDR3 reads TGTGCCAGCAGCTCGGCGCCCAGGGAGATGGGCAATCAGCCCCAGCATTTT. Based on the CDR3 plus reference TRBV7-8 and TRBJ1-5, the full variable domain is GAGVSQSPRYKVAKRGQDVALRCDPISGHVSLFWYQQALGQGPEFLTYFQNEAQLDKSGLPSDRFFAERPEGSVSTLKIQRTQQEDSAVYLCASSSAPREMGNQPQHFGDGTRLSIL.

The gene calls are TRBV5-1 and TRBJ2-3, with D possibly being TRBD1 or TRBD2 (5 bases each). The germline V gene encodes CDR1 SGHRS and CDR2 YFSETQ. The germline V and J ends were trimmed by 3 bases and 2 bases, with 16 bases remaining between them. This CDR3 has 16 residues. CDR3 nucleotides: TGCGCCAGCAGCTCGGATGGGTTGGGGGACACAGATACGCAGTATTTT. This encodes CASSSDGLGDTDTQYF.

The rearrangement links TRBV4-1 to TRBJ2-1; D gene uncertain. Looked up from germline, CDR1 is MGHRA and CDR2 is YSYEKL. V was cut by 1 base and J by 2 bases, with 12 bases left in between. This CDR3 region has 16 residues. The CDR3 sequence is CASSQAPRTTYNEQFF. In DNA form, the CDR3 reads TGCGCCAGCAGCCAAGCCCCCAGGACCACCTACAATGAGCAGTTCTTC.

About this clone itself: Other DNA sequences of this sample code for an identical CDR3. The chain uses TRBV2 and TRBJ2-5; 8 bases match TRBD1. This CDR3 has 14 residues. The germline V gene encodes CDR1 SNHLY and CDR2 FYNNEI. The V segment lost 2 bases and the J segment 4 bases; nucleotides outside the gene matches: 3. The DNA of the CDR3 is TGTGCCAGCAGTGAACAGGGGGCAGGAGAGACCCAGTACTTC. Translating it yields CASSEQGAGETQYF.

The chain joins TRBV6-1 to TRBJ2-7, with D uncertain. The CDR3 covers 10 residues. Germline CDR1 is MNHNS and CDR2 is SASEGT. Trimming left V 8 bases short and J 3 bases short, with 5 bases between. In DNA, the CDR3 is TGTGCCAGCCTCGACTACGAGCAGTACTTC. Residues: CASLDYEQYF.

The rearrangement links TRBV10-2 to TRBJ2-1, with a tentative D call TRBD2 (5 bases). Per germline, CDR1 WSHSY and CDR2 SAAADI. V lost 3 bases to trimming and J lost 3 bases, with 12 bases between them. The CDR3 is 15 amino acids. The CDR3, as DNA: TGCGCCAGCAGTGATAGGAGACTAAGCTACAATGAGCAGTTCTTC. Translating it yields CASSDRRLSYNEQFF.

The chain recombines TRBV9 with TRBJ1-3; D remains ambiguous. V was clipped by 0 bases and J by 4 bases, with 11 bases between them. The CDR3 length is 15 residues. Germline V gives CDR1 SGDLS, CDR2 YYNGEE. DNA for the CDR3: TGTGCCAGCAGCGTAGAGGCCTTAAGGGGAAACACCATATATTTT. As protein: CASSVEALRGNTIYF.

This chain connects TRBV6-1 to TRBJ1-2, with D possibly being TRBD1 (6 bases). The CDR3 runs 12 residues. Germline CDR1 MNHNS, CDR2 SASEGT. The ends were cut back, 8 bases at V and 4 bases at J, with 11 bases in the middle. The CDR3 sequence is CASEQGVYGYTF. The CDR3 bases are TGTGCCAGCGAACAGGGTGTCTATGGCTACACCTTC.

The chain recombines TRBV19 with TRBJ2-2; TRBD1 matches 8 bases. V lost 6 bases and J lost 4; bases outside the gene matches: 4. The CDR3 is made up of 14 amino acids. Germline assignment: CDR1 LNHDA and CDR2 SQIVND (reference sequence). The CDR3 loop is CASSTGGITGELFF. CDR3 DNA sequence: TGTGCCAGTAGCACAGGGGGAATCACCGGGGAGCTGTTTTTT.

This clone came up a few times. The CDR3, as DNA: TGTGCCAGTAGTATGGGAAGGGGCTTAGGTTTGGGCAATCAGCCCCAGCATTTT. The encoded protein is CASSMGRGLGLGNQPQHF. The gene calls are TRBV19 and TRBJ1-5, with D perhaps TRBD1 (5 bases). Germline CDR1 is LNHDA and CDR2 is SQIVND (reference sequence). CDR3 size: 18 residues. V was pared by 3 bases and J by 2 bases, with 20 bases between.

J is TRBJ2-1 and V is TRBV7-9; TRBD2 aligns across 8 bases. CDR1 is SEHNR, CDR2 FQNEAQ, per germline (reference sequence). Losses at the gene ends were 5 bases for V and 8 bases for J; bases not matched to a gene: 17. The CDR3 runs 17 residues. CDR3 residues: CASSPRGPGLGVDEQFF. The CDR3 nucleotides read TGTGCCAGCAGCCCTAGGGGTCCGGGACTAGGGGTGGATGAGCAGTTCTTC.

This clone was seen only once. V usage is TRBV6-6 and J usage is TRBJ1-6; D not certain. This CDR3 comprises 16 residues. The V end was cut by 6 bases, the J end by 0 bases, with 12 bases between. In germline, CDR1 is MNHNY, CDR2 SVGAGI (reference sequence). DNA of the CDR3: TGTGCCAGCAGAACTATGACCCGCTCCTATAATTCACCCCTCCACTTT. Its translation is CASRTMTRSYNSPLHF.

This chain uses TRBV10-1 with TRBJ2-3, with TRBD1 as a possible D gene (5 bases). From germline, CDR1 is WNHNN and CDR2 SYGVQD (reference sequence). This CDR3 is built from 14 residues. Trimming stripped 6 bases from V and 6 bases from J, with 16 bases between. The CDR3, as DNA: TGCGCCAGCAGAGCCTCTGGGGCCGGGGATACGCAGTATTTT. Amino acid sequence: CASRASGAGDTQYF.

V usage is TRBV5-1 and J usage is TRBJ2-1; TRBD1 or TRBD2 may be the D gene (5 bases each). Germline V gene lookup returns CDR1 SGHRS and CDR2 YFSETQ. The length of the CDR3 is 13 residues. V lost 7 bases and J lost 5, with 13 bases in between. For the CDR3, the DNA is TGCGCCAGCTGCAGGGACGGGGACAATGAGCAGTTCTTC. It specifies CASCRDGDNEQFF.